The 14 T cell receptor beta chains listed next were all sequenced from one sample in a study of cytomegalovirus exposure and HLA in healthy donors. The PCR employed 60 Vbeta primers together with 13 Jbeta primers. Libraries were prepared by immunoSEQ multiplex PCR; TCRdb keeps only in-frame clonotypes and omits some of them. Among 29,000 or so clones listed, approximately 62% were seen once. Source material: PBMCs. These receptor sequences come from a male donor in good health and CMV-seropositive.

J is TRBJ1-2 and V is TRBV10-1, with D possibly being TRBD1 (6 bases). The CDR3 is made up of 13 amino acids. Per the germline V gene, CDR1 is WNHNN and CDR2 is SYGVQD (reference sequence). V was clipped by 6 bases and J by 4 bases, with 12 bases between them. Written as DNA, the CDR3 is TGCGCCAGCAGCCCCGAACAGGGCTATGGCTACACCTTC. This sequence encodes CASSPEQGYGYTF.

The CDR3 nucleotides read TGTGCCAGCAACCAAGGGGACGGGACAGGGACCTATGGCTACACCTTC. It codes for CASNQGDGTGTYGYTF. The V and J genes are TRBV7-9 and TRBJ1-2; 9 nucleotides match TRBD1. Germline-derived CDR1 and CDR2 are SEHNR and FQNEAQ (reference sequence). This CDR3 has 16 residues. J was trimmed by 4 bases and V by 7 bases; bases with no gene match: 13.

This clone was counted between two and nine times. The CDR3 nucleotides are TGCGCCAGCAGCGGGGGCCTGAACACTGAAGCTTTCTTT. Residues: CASSGGLNTEAFF. The V call is TRBV4-1, the J call TRBJ1-1; D might be TRBD1 (6 bases). With 5 bases removed from V and 0 bases from J, the gap between germline ends came to 7 bases. This CDR3 has 13 residues. Germline CDR1 MGHRA, CDR2 YSYEKL.

Relative to its sample, this clone is large. Other DNA sequences in the same sample also yield this CDR3. V is TRBV6-5 and J is TRBJ1-1; the D gene is possibly TRBD1 (6 bases). Germline CDR1 MNHEY, CDR2 SVGAGI. The CDR3 has 15 amino acids. V was shortened by 0 bases and J by 0 bases, with 8 bases between the two germline ends. For the CDR3, the DNA is TGTGCCAGCAGTTACTCGAACAGGGTGAACACTGAAGCTTTCTTT. Translation gives CASSYSNRVNTEAFF.

The chain is built from TRBV6-6 and TRBJ2-3; 12 bases align to TRBD1. V dropped 6 bases and J dropped 5; count of bases not matched to a gene: 6. The CDR3 covers 15 residues. Per the germline V gene, CDR1 is MNHNY and CDR2 is SVGAGI (reference sequence). The CDR3 spells CASSPGTGGKDTQYF. Written as DNA, the CDR3 is TGTGCCAGCAGCCCCGGGACAGGGGGCAAAGATACGCAGTATTTT.

The chain is built from TRBV28 and TRBJ2-7, with no clear D. Deletions cut 1 base from V and 2 bases from J, with 9 bases between. Germline V CDR1 and CDR2: MDHEN, SYDVKM. The CDR3 runs to 14 residues. DNA of the CDR3: TGTGCCAGCAGTTTATTCGGCGGCCCCTACGAGCAGTACTTC. Amino acids: CASSLFGGPYEQYF.

This clone was seen more than once but under ten times. In DNA form, the CDR3 reads TGTGCCAGCAGTTCATACCCCGGGCCCCAGCATTTT. Translating it yields CASSSYPGPQHF. This sequence joins TRBV28 and TRBJ1-5, with D unclear. The CDR3 is 12 residues long. Deletions cut 4 bases from V and 9 bases from J, with 10 bases between. CDR1 and CDR2 from the germline V gene are MDHEN and SYDVKM.

The V gene is TRBV5-6, the J gene TRBJ2-5, with 12 nucleotides matching TRBD1. In germline, CDR1 is SGHDT, CDR2 YYEEEE. The trim removed 4 bases at V and 11 bases at J, leaving 12 bases unmatched. CDR3 length equals 15 residues. CDR3 protein: CASSPPGQGAYEQYF. The CDR3 DNA reads TGTGCCAGCAGCCCCCCGGGACAGGGGGCGTATGAGCAGTACTTC.

The DNA for the CDR3 is TGCGCCAGCAGCCAAGAGGGCGGGACAGGGATTAACTATGGCTACACCTTC. Amino acids: CASSQEGGTGINYGYTF. This chain links TRBV4-1 with TRBJ1-2, with TRBD1 identical over 9 bases. The CDR3 consists of 17 residues. Trimming at V came to 0 bases and at J to 1 base, leaving 6 bases not matched to a gene. The germline V gene encodes CDR1 MGHRA and CDR2 YSYEKL.

V is TRBV27 and J is TRBJ1-1, with 7 nucleotides matching TRBD1. CDR3 size: 13 residues. Trimming at V came to 2 bases and at J to 7 bases, leaving 4 bases not matched to a gene. Germline V CDR1 and CDR2: MNHEY, SMNVEV (reference sequence). CDR3 region: CASSLGQAHEAFF. The CDR3 nucleotides read TGTGCCAGCAGTTTAGGACAGGCCCATGAAGCTTTCTTT.

The chain combines TRBV6-5 with TRBJ2-2; 8 bases fit TRBD1. Per the germline V gene, CDR1 is MNHEY and CDR2 is SVGAGI. The CDR3 runs 14 residues. The ends lost 6 bases at V and 4 bases at J; junction bases unmatched: 4. The CDR3 reads CASRRGQGTGELFF. CDR3 DNA sequence: TGTGCCAGCAGGAGAGGACAGGGCACCGGGGAGCTGTTTTTT.

The chain combines TRBV7-2 with TRBJ1-6; 7 bases map to TRBD1. The CDR3 totals 16 residues. The junction had 4 bases not matched to a gene; V was cut back by 3 bases and J by 2 bases. Germline values: CDR1 SGHTA, CDR2 FQGNSA. The CDR3 here is CASSLPTGTYNSPLHF. In DNA, the CDR3 is TGTGCCAGCAGCTTGCCGACAGGGACCTATAATTCACCCCTCCACTTT.

There are a few counts of this clone. This sequence joins TRBV6-5 and TRBJ1-2; no reliable D call. Germline loops: CDR1 MNHEY, CDR2 SVGAGI. The CDR3 runs to 13 residues. V was trimmed by 5 bases and J by 7 bases, leaving 14 bases between them. CDR3 sequence reads: CASSNGAPGGYTF. As DNA, the CDR3 is TGTGCCAGCAGTAACGGAGCTCCGGGTGGCTACACCTTC.

The rearrangement uses TRBV16 and TRBJ1-1; tentatively, D is TRBD1 (6 bases). Looked up from germline, CDR1 is KGHSY and CDR2 is FQNENV. There are 14 residues in the CDR3. The V gene lost 2 bases and the J gene lost 5 bases, with 12 bases spanning the gap. CDR3 bases: TGTGCCAGCAGCCAACGTGGACAGAGGACTGAAGCTTTCTTT. The encoded protein is CASSQRGQRTEAFF. The full variable domain, with the rest looked up from reference TRBV16 and TRBJ1-1, is GEEVAQTPKHLVRGEGQKAKLYCAPIKGHSYVFWYQQVLKNEFKFLISFQNENVFDETGMPKERFSAKCLPNSPCSLEIQATKLEDSAVYFCASSQRGQRTEAFFGQGTRLTVV.